Below, 20 T cell receptor beta chains from the same sample are listed, as sequenced in a study of cytomegalovirus exposure and HLA in healthy donors. Use of 60 Vbeta and 13 Jbeta primers characterized the PCR. Assay: immunoSEQ multiplex PCR; the TCRdb copy retains only in-frame clones and omits some. The sample includes 100,000 to 150,000 clones, 60% to 75% seen only once; the top ten take 5.5% to 7.5%. Sequences were obtained from PBMCs. The receptors here all came from a woman between 45 and 60 years old in good health and CMV-seropositive.

This CDR3 is CASRPFGGAYEQYF. The CDR3 DNA sequence: TGCGCCAGCCGCCCCTTTGGAGGGGCCTACGAGCAGTACTTC. The rearrangement uses TRBV5-1 and TRBJ2-7; a possible D gene is TRBD2 (6 bases). Germline V gives CDR1 SGHRS, CDR2 YFSETQ. This CDR3 contains 14 residues. V was pared by 7 bases and J by 2 bases, with 16 bases between.

This sequence joins TRBV5-6 and TRBJ2-1; 7 nucleotides line up with TRBD2. The length of the CDR3 is 17 residues. CDR1 and CDR2 from the germline V gene are SGHDT and YYEEEE. With 4 bases clipped from V and 2 bases from J, the junction kept 12 bases outside the gene matches. CDR3 DNA: TGTGCCAGCAGCGCTCTTCGGGGGGAAGGGACCTACAATGAGCAGTTCTTC. It specifies CASSALRGEGTYNEQFF. Based on the CDR3 plus reference TRBV5-6 and TRBJ2-1, the full variable domain is DAGVTQSPTHLIKTRGQQVTLRCSPKSGHDTVSWYQQALGQGPQFIFQYYEEEERQRGNFPDRFSGHQFPNYSSELNVNALLLGDSALYLCASSALRGEGTYNEQFFGPGTRLTVL.

This clone was seen once. The chain couples TRBV13 to TRBJ1-3; D is possibly TRBD1 (6 bases). The CDR3 length is 15 residues. Germline V gene lookup returns CDR1 PRHDT and CDR2 FYEKMQ (reference sequence). V gave up 1 base and J gave up 6 bases, with 13 bases separating them. In DNA form, the CDR3 reads TGTGCCAGCAGCTTAGCTCAGGGGCCCCAAAACACCATATATTTT. Translation: CASSLAQGPQNTIYF.

The chain couples TRBV6-1 to TRBJ2-7, with D perhaps TRBD1 (6 bases). V gave up 8 bases and J gave up 5 bases, with 13 bases separating them. CDR1 is MNHNS, CDR2 SASEGT, per germline. The CDR3 is 12 residues long. In DNA, the CDR3 is TGTGCCAGCGCCTACAGGGCGGACGAGCAGTACTTC. This gives the protein CASAYRADEQYF.

This chain connects TRBV19 to TRBJ2-3, with 11 bases matching TRBD1. Germline assignment: CDR1 LNHDA and CDR2 SQIVND (reference sequence). The CDR3 covers 16 residues. V lost 1 base, J lost 5 bases, and 5 bases stayed unmatched. CDR3 region: CASSIVGQGAEDTQYF. In nucleotides, the CDR3 is TGTGCCAGTAGTATAGTAGGACAGGGGGCGGAAGATACGCAGTATTTT.

The chain combines TRBV19 with TRBJ1-6; tentative D call: TRBD1 (6 bases). The CDR3 is 16 amino acids. Germline CDR1 is LNHDA and CDR2 is SQIVND (reference sequence). V was clipped by 4 bases and J by 9 bases, with 19 bases between them. The CDR3 bases are TGTGCCAGTAGTAGGGTTGTAGTGACAGGAGCTTCACCCCTCCACTTT. It is translated as CASSRVVVTGASPLHF.

The chain links TRBV5-1 to TRBJ2-5; the D is unclear. The CDR3 contains 13 residues. The germline CDR1 and CDR2 sequences are SGHRS and YFSETQ. Trimming shortened V by 3 bases and J by 5 bases, and 11 bases separated the two germline ends. CDR3 nucleotide sequence: TGCGCCAGCAGCTCCGGGTCTAGGGAGACCCAGTACTTC. Amino acid sequence: CASSSGSRETQYF. Supplemented by reference TRBV5-1 and TRBJ2-5, the full variable domain reads KAGVTQTPRYLIKTRGQQVTLSCSPISGHRSVSWYQQTPGQGLQFLFEYFSETQRNKGNFPGRFSGRQFSNSRSEMNVSTLELGDSALYLCASSSGSRETQYFGPGTRLLVL.

The CDR3 region is CASSSQGVVEKLFF. CDR3 sequence (DNA): TGTGCCAGCAGCTCACAGGGAGTGGTTGAAAAACTGTTTTTT. This rearrangement joins TRBV5-6 to TRBJ1-4; D may be TRBD1 (6 bases). The ends were cut back, 3 bases at V and 7 bases at J, with 13 bases in the middle. Germline-derived CDR1 and CDR2 are SGHDT and YYEEEE. The CDR3 has 14 amino acids.

This CDR3 is CSVDTSGGLSSYEQYF. The CDR3 region has the DNA TGCAGCGTGGATACTAGCGGGGGTCTCAGCTCCTACGAGCAGTACTTC. V usage is TRBV29-1 and J usage is TRBJ2-7, with 11 bases lining up with TRBD2. The CDR3 totals 16 residues. CDR1 and CDR2 (germline): SQVTM, ANQGSEA. V gave up 6 bases and J gave up 0 bases; unmatched junction bases: 10.

This chain links TRBV4-1 with TRBJ2-1; 10 bases fit TRBD1. The CDR3 extends over 19 amino acids. From germline, CDR1 is MGHRA and CDR2 YSYEKL. With 0 bases clipped from V and 0 bases from J, the junction kept 8 bases outside the gene matches. The CDR3 nucleotides are TGCGCCAGCAGCCAAGAGCGGGACAGGGGCCCTCTCTCCTACAATGAGCAGTTCTTC. Its protein product is CASSQERDRGPLSYNEQFF.

The chain uses TRBV7-6 and TRBJ2-3, with D possibly being TRBD1 (5 bases). V dropped 6 bases and J dropped 6 bases, with 7 bases sitting between them. This CDR3 has 11 residues. Per the germline V gene, CDR1 is SGHVS and CDR2 is FNYEAQ. The CDR3 spells CASSRGDTQYF. The CDR3, as DNA: TGTGCCAGCAGTAGGGGTGATACGCAGTATTTT. Variable domain in full (rest from reference TRBV7-6 and TRBJ2-3): GAGVSQSPRYKVTKRGQDVALRCDPISGHVSLYWYRQALGQGPEFLTYFNYEAQQDKSGLPNDRFSAERPEGSISTLTIQRTEQRDSAMYRCASSRGDTQYFGPGTRLTVL.

Remarks on this clone: Relative to the germline gene, one junction end is altered; a read error may explain this. Distinct nucleotide sequences in the sample also encode this CDR3. V and J are TRBV7-9 and TRBJ1-4; 10 bases agree with TRBD1. Germline V gene data show CDR1 as SEHNR and CDR2 as FQNEAQ (reference sequence). The CDR3 sequence is 19 residues long. CDR3 in DNA: TGTGCCAGCAGCCAAGAGGTTGACAGGGGGCGTTATCGGGGTGAAAAATTGTTTTTT. Its translation is CASSQEVDRGRYRGEKLFF.

The genes are TRBV29-1 and TRBJ2-7, with 8 bases lining up with TRBD2. The CDR3 sequence is 14 residues long. Germline assignment: CDR1 SQVTM and CDR2 ANQGSEA. The V and J ends lost 6 bases and 2 bases, in that order; junction bases with no gene match: 9. CDR3 loop: CSVRLAGGTYEQYF. DNA of the CDR3: TGCAGCGTCCGTCTAGCGGGTGGAACCTACGAGCAGTACTTC.

V and J are TRBV19 and TRBJ1-1; D remains ambiguous. This CDR3 is built from 13 residues. The V gene lost 0 bases and the J gene lost 11 bases, with 13 bases spanning the gap. Germline assignment: CDR1 LNHDA and CDR2 SQIVND (reference sequence). CDR3 sequence: CASSIDPGVHAFF. The CDR3 nucleotides are TGTGCCAGTAGTATAGACCCCGGGGTCCATGCTTTCTTT.

This clone came up a few times. The chain couples TRBV19 to TRBJ2-4; D might be TRBD1 (5 bases). Germline values: CDR1 LNHDA, CDR2 SQIVND (reference sequence). Trimming left V 0 bases short and J 7 bases short, with 10 bases between. The CDR3 sequence is 14 residues long. In DNA form, the CDR3 reads TGTGCCAGTAGTATAGATTCAGGGCCGAACATTCAGTACTTC. Encoded protein: CASSIDSGPNIQYF.

This clone was seen only a few times. This sequence joins TRBV11-3 and TRBJ2-1; no definite D call. Trimming cost V 5 bases and J 3 bases, with 5 bases left between them. CDR3 length equals 12 residues. The germline gives CDR1 SGHNT, CDR2 YENEEA. The CDR3 region has the DNA TGTGCCAGCAGCGCCGGCTACAATGAGCAGTTCTTC. This sequence encodes CASSAGYNEQFF.

The chain uses TRBV6-5 and TRBJ1-5, with D tentatively TRBD1 (6 bases). The CDR3 is 12 residues long. In germline, CDR1 is MNHEY, CDR2 SVGAGI. V was clipped by 10 bases and J by 5 bases, with 12 bases between them. The CDR3 loop is CATGGQDQPQHF. CDR3 in DNA: TGTGCCACCGGGGGGCAGGATCAGCCCCAGCATTTT.

This clone was counted between two and nine times. This CDR3 reads CASSGLASYEQYF. The CDR3 DNA follows: TGCGCCAGCAGCGGACTTGCTAGCTACGAGCAGTACTTC. The J gene is TRBJ2-7, the V gene TRBV5-1; D possibly corresponds to TRBD2 (5 bases). V shed 4 bases and J shed 3 bases, with 11 bases lying between them. CDR3 length: 13 residues. Germline CDR1 is SGHRS and CDR2 is YFSETQ.

The J gene is TRBJ2-3, the V gene TRBV28; TRBD1 matches 7 bases. V shed 1 base and J 1 base; nucleotides not matched to a gene: 2. The germline gives CDR1 MDHEN, CDR2 SYDVKM. This CDR3 region has 15 residues. The CDR3 sequence is CASSLSGTGTDTQYF. The CDR3 region has the DNA TGTGCCAGCAGTTTATCAGGGACAGGCACAGATACGCAGTATTTT.

In DNA form, the CDR3 reads TGTGCCAGCAGCTTAGGCCCAGCGGGGGGGCCCGATACGCAGTATTTT. Encoded protein: CASSLGPAGGPDTQYF. The chain employs TRBV7-2 and TRBJ2-3; the match to TRBD2 covers 10 bases. CDR1 and CDR2 from the germline V gene are SGHTA and FQGNSA. CDR3 length: 16 amino acids. V lost 1 base and J lost 6; bases outside the gene matches: 7.